These T cell receptor beta chains were read from a single sample in a study of shared clonotypes between healthy human individuals. Measured with immunoSEQ multiplex PCR; TCRdb has only the in-frame clones, and not every one. Found here are hundreds of thousands of clones, roughly 95% of them singletons; the top ten hold around 0.11%. The sample taken for sequencing was naive CD8+ T cells sorted from blood. All receptors come from a woman aged 25 to 39 in good health. Both conserved end residues are part of each CDR3. Each record gives: J gene, CDR3 length, D gene, V gene, CDR3 DNA, CDR3 protein. A D gene is named only where the DNA matches it firmly.

TRBJ2-2 | 16 | NA | TRBV6-1 | TGTGCCAGCAGTGCCCCGGCAGGCGCCGGCGAAGGGGAGCTGTTTTTT | CASSAPAGAGEGELFF
TRBJ2-7 | 13 | TRBD2 | TRBV19 | TGTGCCAGTAAAGGCCGGGGGGCCTACGAGCAGTACTTC | CASKGRGAYEQYF
TRBJ1-5 | 15 | NA | TRBV2 | TGTGCCAGCAGTGTGGGGTTTCGTAGCAATCAGCCCCAGCATTTT | CASSVGFRSNQPQHF
TRBJ2-7 | 13 | NA | TRBV2 | TGTGCCAGCAGTGAGGTGGGAGAAAGCGAGCAGTACTTC | CASSEVGESEQYF
TRBJ2-7 | 14 | NA | TRBV15 | TGTGCCACCAGCAGTGAGACAGCCCTCTACGAGCAGTACTTC | CATSSETALYEQYF
TRBJ1-1 | 13 | NA | TRBV10-3 | TGTGCCATCAGTCAGGGGTCGGGCGCTGAAGCTTTCTTT | CAISQGSGAEAFF
TRBJ2-4 | 16 | TRBD2 | TRBV27 | TGTGCCAGCAGTTCCGATGGGAGGGCATGGGAGAACATTCAGTACTTC | CASSSDGRAWENIQYF
TRBJ1-1 | 14 | NA | TRBV7-2 | TGTGCCAGCAGCTTCGGTAGGGCGGGGAGCGAAGCTTTCTTT | CASSFGRAGSEAFF
TRBJ2-5 | 16 | NA | TRBV5-6 | TGTGCCACTTCCCCCTCCACGACGGTAGATTGGGAGACCCAGTACTTC | CATSPSTTVDWETQYF
TRBJ2-7 | 13 | NA | TRBV30 | TGTGCCTGCCCTCCAGCGGAAAACTACGAGCAGTACTTC | CACPPAENYEQYF
TRBJ2-3 | 14 | TRBD2 | TRBV28 | TGTGCCAGCAGCCCTAGCGGGAGTACAGATACGCAGTATTTT | CASSPSGSTDTQYF
TRBJ2-1 | 14 | NA | TRBV4-1 | TGCGCCAGCAGCCAAGCGCGGGACTACAATGAGCAGTTCTTC | CASSQARDYNEQFF
TRBJ2-7 | 15 | TRBD2 | TRBV9 | TGTGCCAGCAGCGTAGAAGCGGGAGTGGCTTACGAGCAGTACTTC | CASSVEAGVAYEQYF